This T cell receptor beta chain stems from a study of T-cell reconstitution after alpha-beta-depleted transplantation in children (dated by TCRdb to 2015 to 2016). Describing the broader study: Using TCR repertoire profiling, the study quantitatively followed how T-cell immune reconstitution unfolded in children after TCRalphabeta/CD19-depleted allogeneic hematopoietic cell transplantation.

What this sample's treatment or condition label stands for: allogeneic hematopoietic cell transplantation with graft depleted of TCRalphabeta T cells and CD19 B cells. The children who served as transplant recipients had been given grafts of TCRalphabeta/CD19-depleted allogeneic hematopoietic cells. Libraries came from PCR. This sample was sequenced with an Illumina HiSeq 2500. Molecular barcoding was employed in the preparation of TCR libraries, with unique molecular identifiers being used to normalize TCRbeta repertoire quantification. The public reads were quality trimmed at Q25 with fastp and then assembled into clones with MiXCR by TCRdb, keeping productive beta chains. Identical CDR3 protein sequences are pooled into one entry, listed with their most common genes and DNA. The sample table records hundreds of thousands of distinct CDR3 sequences; under 12% of these occur just once. Around 2% of the sample is held by the ten biggest clonotypes.

This clonotype was seen many times. Its antigen is still unknown. No qualities accompany the bases; no much larger clone lies one base away. Study-level results and caveats: Hyperexpanded clone frequencies declined over subsequent months; after one year, T-cell counts and TCRbeta diversity were mostly attributed to newly produced T cells. The apparently early alphabetaT-cell count recovery about two months after transplant was reportedly dependent on only several hundred rapidly expanded clones derived from non-depleted graft cells. In some patients, high TCRbeta diversity at day 60 was attributed to recipient T cells and intrathymic progenitors that had survived conditioning.

From a lookup of the germline V gene, CDR1 and CDR2 are SGHTA and FQGNSA. The CDR3, from cysteine to phenylalanine, totals 15 residues. Here the CDR3 DNA is all that survives: 45 bases in frame from base 1. For this chain, trimming is 8 bases at the V end and 4 bases at the J end, and the number of junction bases without a gene match is 7. Sequences were derived from PBMCs, sampled before TCRalphabeta/CD19-depleted stem cell transplant. Rearrangement joined TRBV7-2 to TRBJ2-3, with 12 middle bases fitting TRBD2. This receptor was taken from a child under 10 years old with inherited bone marrow failure, due to receive a stem cell transplant. DNA sequence: TGTGCCAGCGGCAGACTAGCGGGAGTGGCAGATACGCAGTATTTT. Its translation reads: CASGRLAGVADTQYF.